This T cell receptor beta chain was found in a study of CD8 T cells in Susac syndrome. CD8+ and CD4+ T cells taken from blood had their TCR beta sequenced. Negative magnetic isolation gave CD8+ and CD4+ cells; FACS enriched CD8+ TEMRA. On this clonotype: Its antigen is currently unknown.

In germline, CDR1 is MNHEY, CDR2 SMNVEV (reference sequence). This CDR3 is 14 amino acids long. Trimming cost V 3 bases and J 6 bases; bases outside gene matches: 6. RNA in amounts of about 0.45 to 1 ug was reverse transcribed with random hexamers. An immunoSEQ multiplex PCR amplified TCR beta CDR3 over 54 Vbeta and 13 Jbeta. Via MiXCR, TCRdb re-called the immunoSEQ multiplex PCR reads, giving one row per CDR3 protein. The sample lists 45,000 to 60,000 distinct CDR3 sequences, 92% occurring once. Study-wide results and limits: The TCR sequencing and HLA analysis in the study involved a relatively small number of individuals, as the study acknowledged.

The receptor comes from a human donor in good health. The chain recombines TRBV27 with TRBJ2-7; 9 bases agree with TRBD1. Sequencing was carried out using CD8+ T cells from PBMCs. The CDR3 is CASSFLTGGVEQYF. The CDR3 DNA reads TGTGCCAGCAGTTTCTTGACAGGGGGTGTCGAGCAGTACTTC.